The 25 T cell receptor beta chains below come from one sample, sequenced in a study of T cell clones after liver transplantation. Measured with immunoSEQ multiplex PCR; TCRdb has only the in-frame clones, and not every one. Among 50,000 to 70,000 clones listed, approximately 70% were seen once. The source material was CD4+ T cells from blood, sampled at the roughly 15-month timepoint. The receptor set was obtained from a human patient who received a liver transplant. The graft donor may have contributed some T cells.

This clone was recorded once. The sample has other DNA sequences that encode this CDR3 too. This chain uses TRBV30 with TRBJ1-2; D not certain. CDR3 length: 12 residues. V was trimmed by 0 bases and J by 5 bases, leaving 7 bases between them. Germline lookup yields CDR1 GTSNPN and CDR2 SVGIG (reference sequence). The chain's CDR3 is CAWSVGGYGYTF. The CDR3 DNA is TGTGCCTGGAGTGTGGGTGGATATGGCTACACCTTC.

Only one count was recorded for this clone. The V and J genes are TRBV30 and TRBJ1-6; TRBD1 is a possible D gene (5 bases). CDR3 length: 15 amino acids. Trimming pared 2 bases from V and 4 bases from J, leaving 12 bases between. Germline V gene sequence: CDR1 GTSNPN, CDR2 SVGIG (reference sequence). The CDR3 bases are TGTGCCTGGAGTATGGGACTAGATTATAATTCACCCCTCCACTTT. Protein: CAWSMGLDYNSPLHF.

In DNA, the CDR3 is TGTGCCTCTAGGAAATACACTGAAGCTTTCTTT. This translates into CASRKYTEAFF. The rearrangement uses TRBV28 and TRBJ1-1; the D is unclear. The CDR3 extends over 11 amino acids. V lost 11 bases to trimming and J lost 3 bases, with 10 bases between them. Germline CDR1 reads MDHEN; CDR2 reads SYDVKM.

This chain links TRBV18 with TRBJ2-1; D not resolved. CDR1 and CDR2 (germline): KGHSH, LQKENI. Trimming pared 6 bases from V and 4 bases from J, leaving 10 bases between. The CDR3 is 13 amino acids. This chain's CDR3 is CASSLDGYNEQFF. CDR3 nucleotides: TGTGCCAGCTCCCTCGACGGTTACAATGAGCAGTTCTTC.

This clone was counted a few times. The chain combines TRBV5-1 with TRBJ2-3, with 7 bases identical to TRBD2. V trimming: 4 bases; J trimming: 1 base; junction bases outside the gene matches: 0. There are 13 residues in the CDR3. Germline V lookup: CDR1 SGHRS, CDR2 YFSETQ. The CDR3 DNA reads as TGCGCCAGCAGCCGGGGGGGCACAGATACGCAGTATTTT. It specifies CASSRGGTDTQYF.

V usage is TRBV15 and J usage is TRBJ2-1, with TRBD2 as a possible D gene (6 bases). V was pared by 0 bases and J by 0 bases, with 12 bases between. This CDR3 spans 17 amino acids. Germline values: CDR1 LNHNV, CDR2 YYDKDF (reference sequence). CDR3 nucleotides: TGTGCCACCAGCAGAGATACAGGAGGGAACTCCTACAATGAGCAGTTCTTC. This encodes CATSRDTGGNSYNEQFF. The variable domain in full, with the rest retrieved from reference TRBV15 and TRBJ2-1, is DAMVIQNPRYQVTQFGKPVTLSCSQTLNHNVMYWYQQKSSQAPKLLFHYYDKDFNNEADTPDNFQSRRPNTSFCFLDIRSPGLGDTAMYLCATSRDTGGNSYNEQFFGPGTRLTVL.

The CDR3 here is CAWRSSYRERFGSPLHF. The CDR3 nucleotides are TGTGCCTGGAGAAGTTCATACAGGGAGAGGTTCGGTTCACCCCTCCACTTT. This chain uses TRBV30 with TRBJ1-6; D possibly corresponds to TRBD1 (6 bases). Trimming removed 3 bases at V and 9 bases at J, with 24 bases between. This CDR3 is 17 amino acids long. CDR1 is GTSNPN and CDR2 is SVGIG in the germline V gene (reference sequence).

The count of this clone is one. The chain has TRBV7-8 and TRBJ2-1, with D possibly being TRBD2 (6 bases). CDR3 length: 14 amino acids. CDR1 SGHVS and CDR2 FQNEAQ come from the germline V gene. Trimming cost V 5 bases and J 8 bases, with 16 bases left between them. This chain's CDR3 is CASSPLALGYEQFF. CDR3 nucleotide sequence: TGTGCCAGCAGCCCCCTAGCGTTAGGCTATGAGCAGTTCTTC.

The rearrangement uses TRBV30 and TRBJ2-7, with TRBD2 matching 9 bases. Germline loops: CDR1 GTSNPN, CDR2 SVGIG (reference sequence). This CDR3 comprises 15 residues. J gave up 2 bases and V 0 bases, and 5 bases lay outside the gene matches. The DNA for the CDR3 is TGTGCCTGGAGTGTAGGGACTAGCACTACCTACGAGCAGTACTTC. Encoded protein: CAWSVGTSTTYEQYF.

In its sample, this clone was seen once. The rearrangement links TRBV6-5 to TRBJ1-2, with TRBD1 identical over 8 bases. Germline CDR1 is MNHEY and CDR2 is SVGAGI. This CDR3 contains 13 residues. V dropped 2 bases and J dropped 6; count of bases not matched to a gene: 2. CDR3 nucleotide sequence: TGTGCCAGCAGTTACGGACAGGGCAATGGCTACACCTTC. Its protein product is CASSYGQGNGYTF.

This chain connects TRBV7-2 to TRBJ2-3; D perhaps matches TRBD2 (6 bases). V gave up 5 bases and J gave up 0 bases, with 15 bases separating them. The germline gives CDR1 SGHTA, CDR2 FQGNSA. The CDR3 is 16 amino acids. This CDR3 reads CASSRWLLASTDTQYF. The DNA for the CDR3 is TGTGCCAGCAGCCGTTGGTTACTAGCTAGCACAGATACGCAGTATTTT.

The rearrangement uses TRBV6-5 and TRBJ1-4; D is uncertain. Germline CDR1 MNHEY, CDR2 SVGAGI. The CDR3 sequence is 15 residues long. V lost 0 bases and J lost 3, with 8 bases in between. The CDR3: CASSYSRWSNEKLFF. The CDR3 bases are TGTGCCAGCAGTTACTCTAGGTGGTCTAATGAAAAACTGTTTTTT.

The V and J genes are TRBV6-5 and TRBJ2-2; D might be TRBD2 (5 bases). The CDR3 length is 15 residues. V was trimmed by 0 bases and J by 3 bases, leaving 8 bases between them. The V gene's germline CDR1 is MNHEY and CDR2 SVGAGI. The CDR3 is CASSYSFGDTGELFF. Here the CDR3 DNA reads TGTGCCAGCAGTTACTCGTTCGGGGACACCGGGGAGCTGTTTTTT.

V is TRBV11-1 and J is TRBJ2-7; possible D gene TRBD1, 6 bases. This CDR3 has 14 residues. With 5 bases removed from V and 0 bases from J, the gap between germline ends came to 11 bases. Per germline, CDR1 SGHAT and CDR2 FQDESV (reference sequence). CDR3 amino acids: CASSPNRDSYEQYF. The CDR3 nucleotides are TGTGCCAGCAGCCCAAACAGGGACTCCTACGAGCAGTACTTC.

This clone was counted between two and nine times. The gene calls are TRBV7-8 and TRBJ1-5, with TRBD1 as a possible D gene (6 bases). Germline V gene data show CDR1 as SGHVS and CDR2 as FQNEAQ. V was pared by 5 bases and J by 4 bases, with 18 bases between. This CDR3 is 16 amino acids long. Written as DNA, the CDR3 is TGTGCCAGCAGCCTCCTTAGGACAGAAAGTAATCAGCCCCAGCATTTT. It yields the protein CASSLLRTESNQPQHF.

V gene TRBV28 combines with J gene TRBJ1-1; possible D gene TRBD1, 6 bases. The CDR3 extends over 15 amino acids. Germline-derived CDR1 and CDR2 are MDHEN and SYDVKM. V was trimmed by 6 bases and J by 0 bases, leaving 14 bases between them. The CDR3: CASRAADRVNTEAFF. The CDR3 DNA follows: TGTGCCAGCAGGGCAGCGGACAGAGTGAACACTGAAGCTTTCTTT.

The chain links TRBV2 to TRBJ1-2; D is ambiguous. With 3 bases removed from V and 8 bases from J, the gap between germline ends came to 16 bases. The CDR3 runs 14 residues. Germline CDR1 SNHLY, CDR2 FYNNEI. CDR3 protein: CASSDWSRGNGYTF. CDR3 bases: TGTGCCAGCAGTGATTGGTCGCGGGGTAACGGCTACACCTTC.

The V and J genes are TRBV11-2 and TRBJ2-7; D not certain. This CDR3 spans 12 amino acids. CDR1 and CDR2 (germline): SGHAT, FQNNGV. Between the trimmed V and J ends, which lost 5 bases and 0 bases, there was a span of 5 bases. The CDR3, as DNA: TGTGCCAGCAGCCGCTTCTCCTACGAGCAGTACTTC. It is translated as CASSRFSYEQYF. Looking up the rest from reference TRBV11-2 and TRBJ2-7 gives the full variable domain: EAGVAQSPRYKIIEKRQSVAFWCNPISGHATLYWYQQILGQGPKLLIQFQNNGVVDDSQLPKDRFSAERLKGVDSTLKIQPAKLEDSAVYLCASSRFSYEQYFGPGTRLTVT.

The chain recombines TRBV28 with TRBJ1-5; the match to TRBD1 covers 9 bases. Unmatched junction bases numbered 6, after V lost 5 bases and J lost 7 bases. This CDR3 is 14 amino acids long. Germline V gives CDR1 MDHEN, CDR2 SYDVKM. CDR3 DNA: TGTGCCAGCAGTCCCGGGACAGGGCGGCAGCCCCAGCATTTT. The encoded protein is CASSPGTGRQPQHF.

This clone appeared a single time. The gene calls are TRBV28 and TRBJ2-5; 7 bases map to TRBD1. The CDR3 extends over 15 amino acids. Germline CDR1 reads MDHEN; CDR2 reads SYDVKM. The V gene end was trimmed by 5 bases and the J gene end by 4 bases; junction bases not matched to a gene: 10. This CDR3 is CASSPVTGAGETQYF. For the CDR3, the DNA is TGTGCCAGCAGTCCCGTTACAGGGGCCGGAGAGACCCAGTACTTC. Full variable domain (missing parts from reference TRBV28 and TRBJ2-5): DVKVTQSSRYLVKRTGEKVFLECVQDMDHENMFWYRQDPGLGLRLIYFSYDVKMKEKGDIPEGYSVSREKKERFSLILESASTNQTSMYLCASSPVTGAGETQYFGPGTRLLVL.

V usage is TRBV30 and J usage is TRBJ2-1, with 9 bases identical to TRBD2. The CDR3 runs 17 residues. J gave up 0 bases and V 1 base, and 7 bases lay outside the gene matches. Germline V gene sequence: CDR1 GTSNPN, CDR2 SVGIG (reference sequence). The CDR3 DNA is TGTGCCTGGAGTGGGCTAGCGGGACCGAGCTCCTACAATGAGCAGTTCTTC. It yields the protein CAWSGLAGPSSYNEQFF. The variable domain in full, completed from reference TRBV30 and TRBJ2-1, reads SQTIHQWPATLVQPVGSPLSLECTVEGTSNPNLYWYRQAAGRGLQLLFYSVGIGQISSEVPQNLSASRPQDRQFILSSKKLLLSDSGFYLCAWSGLAGPSSYNEQFFGPGTRLTVL.

This sequence joins TRBV18 and TRBJ2-7, with TRBD1 matching 8 bases. The CDR3 is 14 amino acids. Looked up from germline, CDR1 is KGHSH and CDR2 is LQKENI. The V and J ends lost 4 bases and 3 bases, in that order; junction bases with no gene match: 5. CDR3 nucleotide sequence: TGTGCCAGCTCACTTCTGGACAGGGACTACGAGCAGTACTTC. Its protein product is CASSLLDRDYEQYF. The full variable domain, in which reference TRBV18 and TRBJ2-7 provide the parts outside the CDR3, is NAGVMQNPRHLVRRRGQEARLRCSPMKGHSHVYWYRQLPEEGLKFMVYLQKENIIDESGMPKERFSAEFPKEGPSILRIQQVVRGDSAAYFCASSLLDRDYEQYFGPGTRLTVT.

This sequence joins TRBV7-2 and TRBJ1-2; no firm D call. V lost 2 bases and J lost 0, with 10 bases in between. Germline CDR1 SGHTA, CDR2 FQGNSA. The CDR3 contains 15 residues. CDR3 region: CASSLSGSSNYGYTF. As DNA, the CDR3 is TGTGCCAGCAGCTTAAGCGGGTCGTCTAACTATGGCTACACCTTC.

V is TRBV7-9 and J is TRBJ1-2; D is ambiguous. The germline V gene encodes CDR1 SEHNR and CDR2 FQNEAQ (reference sequence). Between the trimmed V and J ends, which lost 3 bases and 11 bases, there was a span of 16 bases. The CDR3 totals 13 residues. This CDR3 reads CASSLGTGTVYTF. Here the CDR3 DNA reads TGTGCCAGCAGCTTGGGTACCGGAACCGTGTACACCTTC.

This clone has just a few counts. The chain combines TRBV18 with TRBJ2-7; D may be TRBD1 (5 bases). Germline loops: CDR1 KGHSH, CDR2 LQKENI. V lost 4 bases and J lost 2, with 9 bases in between. The CDR3 extends over 13 amino acids. Here the CDR3 reads CASSLQVAYEQYF. Here the CDR3 DNA reads TGTGCCAGCTCACTACAGGTGGCCTACGAGCAGTACTTC.